This TCR beta chain was documented in a study of blood T cell repertoires in COVID-19. The wider study: Samples representing acute and convalescent COVID-19 were sourced from the United States, Italy and Spain. Nucleic acid was either cDNA or gDNA, and it came from T cells, B-cell-depleted T cells, or PBMCs.

CDR1 and CDR2 (germline): GTSNPN, SVGIG (reference sequence). This CDR3 contains 17 residues. The V and J ends lost 1 base and 2 bases, in that order; junction bases with no gene match: 7. In the original processing: Using reference gene primer amplification, nucleated cell counts were estimated. Sequencing was performed with immunoSEQ multiplex PCR; in TCRdb, only in-frame clones are kept and a portion is missing. D and trimming were read from the DNA, whereas the V and J calls and clone size are those reported in that table. This table has 250,000 to 300,000 clones, around 84% appearing once. The rearrangement joins TRBV30 to TRBJ2-3, with TRBD2 matching 12 bases. Sequenced material: peripheral blood. The receptor was derived from a man in his 60s with acute or convalescent COVID-19. The DNA of the CDR3 is TGTGCCTGGAGTGAGACTAGCGGGGGCCCTTACACAGATACGCAGTATTTT. Amino acid sequence: CAWSETSGGPYTDTQYF. The full variable domain, with the rest looked up from reference TRBV30 and TRBJ2-3, is SQTIHQWPATLVQPVGSPLSLECTVEGTSNPNLYWYRQAAGRGLQLLFYSVGIGQISSEVPQNLSASRPQDRQFILSSKKLLLSDSGFYLCAWSETSGGPYTDTQYFGPGTRLTVL.